The rows below give T cell receptor beta chains drawn from one sample of a study of HIV-infected patients and healthy controls. Each CDR3 protein is one row after TCRdb ran MiXCR on the 5' RACE reads. The sample contains 2,000 or so distinct CDR3 sequences, 11% to 15% of which appear only once. This specimen was blood, taken during antiretroviral therapy. The receptors stem from an adult with HIV infection. Both conserved end residues are part of each CDR3. The D gene is left open where the match is weak. Not all rows give a size; the values are once, few, many and, for expanded clones, a class.

CDR3 DNA: TGTGCAAGCAGATTAGTTCTAGCGGGAGGCGAGCAGTACTTC
CDR3 protein: CASRLVLAGGEQYF
V gene: TRBV11-2
CDR3 length: 14
J gene: TRBJ2-7
D gene: TRBD2
clone size: -

CDR3 DNA: TGCGCCAGCAGCCGCACAGGGGGCGACAATCAGCCCCAGCATTTT
CDR3 protein: CASSRTGGDNQPQHF
V gene: TRBV4-1
CDR3 length: 15
J gene: TRBJ1-5
D gene: TRBD1
clone size: medium-sized

CDR3 DNA: TGCGCCAGCAGCCAAGATCGAAACAGTAACACTGAAGCTTTCTTT
CDR3 protein: CASSQDRNSNTEAFF
V gene: TRBV4-3
CDR3 length: 15
J gene: TRBJ1-1
D gene: -
clone size: medium-sized

CDR3 DNA: TGTGCCACCAGCAGAGTCGCGACTGGGGCCAACGTCCTGACTTTC
CDR3 protein: CATSRVATGANVLTF
V gene: TRBV15
CDR3 length: 15
J gene: TRBJ2-6
D gene: -
clone size: -

CDR3 DNA: TGTGCCAGCAGTTACTTTACAGGGACTGAAGCTTTCTTT
CDR3 protein: CASSYFTGTEAFF
V gene: TRBV6-2/TRBV6-3
CDR3 length: 13
J gene: TRBJ1-1
D gene: -
clone size: medium-sized

CDR3 DNA: TGTGCCAGCAGCTTAGATAGGGTGGATTCCCATGGCTACACCTTC
CDR3 protein: CASSLDRVDSHGYTF
V gene: TRBV11-3
CDR3 length: 15
J gene: TRBJ1-2
D gene: -
clone size: medium-sized

CDR3 DNA: TGTGCCAGCAGTTACCCCGACACTGAAGCTTTCTTT
CDR3 protein: CASSYPDTEAFF
V gene: TRBV6-2/TRBV6-3
CDR3 length: 12
J gene: TRBJ1-1
D gene: -
clone size: few

CDR3 DNA: TGTGCCAGCAGAAGGGGACAGGGGAGAACCTACGAGCAGTACTTC
CDR3 protein: CASRRGQGRTYEQYF
V gene: TRBV6-2/TRBV6-3
CDR3 length: 15
J gene: TRBJ2-7
D gene: TRBD1
clone size: medium-sized

CDR3 DNA: TGCAGCGTGGTAAGACAGGACCAGACTGAAGCTTTCTTT
CDR3 protein: CSVVRQDQTEAFF
V gene: TRBV29-1
CDR3 length: 13
J gene: TRBJ1-1
D gene: -
clone size: medium-sized

CDR3 DNA: TGTGCCAGCAGTCCCGGGACTAGCGGGAGGGGGAAGTTCTTC
CDR3 protein: CASSPGTSGRGKFF
V gene: TRBV12-3/TRBV12-4
CDR3 length: 14
J gene: TRBJ2-1
D gene: TRBD2
clone size: medium-sized

CDR3 DNA: TGTGCCAGCAGTGAATATCAGGGGGCGCGGACCGGGGAGCTGTTTTTT
CDR3 protein: CASSEYQGARTGELFF
V gene: TRBV25-1
CDR3 length: 16
J gene: TRBJ2-2
D gene: TRBD1
clone size: -

CDR3 DNA: TGTGCCAGCAGTCCGAGAGGGGGGGTGTACGAGCAGTACTTC
CDR3 protein: CASSPRGGVYEQYF
V gene: TRBV28
CDR3 length: 14
J gene: TRBJ2-7
D gene: -
clone size: many

CDR3 DNA: TGTGCCGGGGCGGTTGAGGGCGAGCAGTACTTC
CDR3 protein: CAGAVEGEQYF
V gene: TRBV2
CDR3 length: 11
J gene: TRBJ2-7
D gene: -
clone size: many

CDR3 DNA: TGTGCCAGCAAGCGGAGCTCCTACAATGAGCAGTTCTTC
CDR3 protein: CASKRSSYNEQFF
V gene: TRBV6-2/TRBV6-3
CDR3 length: 13
J gene: TRBJ2-1
D gene: -
clone size: medium-sized

CDR3 DNA: TGTGCCAGCAGCCAAGATCAGGAGACTGACCCGACCAAAGAGACCCAGTACTTC
CDR3 protein: CASSQDQETDPTKETQYF
V gene: TRBV14
CDR3 length: 18
J gene: TRBJ2-5
D gene: -
clone size: medium-sized

CDR3 DNA: TGCAGTGCTAGAGATCTAGCGGGAGGGCCCCCCTACGAGCAGTACTTC
CDR3 protein: CSARDLAGGPPYEQYF
V gene: TRBV20-1
CDR3 length: 16
J gene: TRBJ2-7
D gene: TRBD2
clone size: medium-sized

CDR3 DNA: TGCGCCAGCAGCTCGACGGGACTCCCTAACGAGCAGTTCTTC
CDR3 protein: CASSSTGLPNEQFF
V gene: TRBV5-1
CDR3 length: 14
J gene: TRBJ2-1
D gene: -
clone size: medium-sized

CDR3 DNA: TGCGCCAGCAGCGAAATCGACAGGGTGAACACTGAAGCTTTCTTT
CDR3 protein: CASSEIDRVNTEAFF
V gene: TRBV5-1
CDR3 length: 15
J gene: TRBJ1-1
D gene: TRBD1
clone size: -